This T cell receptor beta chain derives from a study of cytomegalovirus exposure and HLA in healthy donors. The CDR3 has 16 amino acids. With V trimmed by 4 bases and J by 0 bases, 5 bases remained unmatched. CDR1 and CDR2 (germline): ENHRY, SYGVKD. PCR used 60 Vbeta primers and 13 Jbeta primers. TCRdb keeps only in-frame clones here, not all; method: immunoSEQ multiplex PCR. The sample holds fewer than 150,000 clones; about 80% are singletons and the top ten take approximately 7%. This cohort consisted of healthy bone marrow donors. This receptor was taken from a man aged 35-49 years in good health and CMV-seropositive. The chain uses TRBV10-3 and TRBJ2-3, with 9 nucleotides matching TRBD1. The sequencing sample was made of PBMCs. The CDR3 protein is CAISGWTGASTDTQYF. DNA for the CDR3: TGTGCCATCAGTGGATGGACAGGGGCTAGCACAGATACGCAGTATTTT.